This T cell receptor beta chain was recorded in a study of T cell responses to AZD1222 COVID-19 vaccine. Repertoires were generated with immunoSEQ multiplex PCR, while TCRdb's copy carries only in-frame clones and drops some. The sample has about 110,000 clones; roughly nine tenths are singletons. This CDR3 has 13 amino acids. The V gene's germline CDR1 is SQVTM and CDR2 ANQGSEA. Deletions cut 5 bases from V and 3 bases from J, with 13 bases between. The receptor's source is an adult who received the AZD1222 COVID-19 vaccine. V gene TRBV29-1 combines with J gene TRBJ2-5; perhaps TRBD1 as D (5 bases). The source material was peripheral blood, sampled 28 days after the second AZD1222 dose. In nucleotides, the CDR3 is TGCAGCGTTCCTTCGACAGAAAAAGAGACCCAGTACTTC. Its translation is CSVPSTEKETQYF.